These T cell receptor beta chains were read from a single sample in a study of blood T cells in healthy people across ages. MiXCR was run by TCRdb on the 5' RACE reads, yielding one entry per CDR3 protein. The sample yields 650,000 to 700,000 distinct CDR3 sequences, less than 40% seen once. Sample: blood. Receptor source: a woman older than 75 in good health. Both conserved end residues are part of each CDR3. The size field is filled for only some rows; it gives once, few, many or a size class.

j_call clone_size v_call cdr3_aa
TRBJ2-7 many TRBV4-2 CASSPSPGGERGYEQYF
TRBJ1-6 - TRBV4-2 CASSQEGRSPLHF
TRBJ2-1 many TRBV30 CAWSFDSNNEQFF
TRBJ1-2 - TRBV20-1 CSVAGGITANYGHTF
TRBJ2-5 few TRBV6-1 CASSEGGAQETQYF
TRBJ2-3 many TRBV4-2 CASSQEEDTQYF
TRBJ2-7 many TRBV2 CASSNVGAYEQYF
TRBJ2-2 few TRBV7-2 CASSPGQVPPGELFF
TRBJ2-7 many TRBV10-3 CAISESTSGNYEQYF
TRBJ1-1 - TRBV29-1 CSSSGFTEAFF
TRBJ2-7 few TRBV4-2 CASSQDSWRGVSSYEQYF
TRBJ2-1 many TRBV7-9 CASSADQSYNEQFF
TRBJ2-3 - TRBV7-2 CASSFGSGAFTDTQYF
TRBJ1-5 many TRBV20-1 CSAEDSNQPQHF
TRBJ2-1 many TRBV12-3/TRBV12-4 CASSLAGLDHNEQFF
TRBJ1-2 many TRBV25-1 CASRGTGDLNYGYTF
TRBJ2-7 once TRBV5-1 CASSLAGPLYEQYF
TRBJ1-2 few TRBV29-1 CSVEDGGHYGYTF
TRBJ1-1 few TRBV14 CASSQTTRNTEAFF
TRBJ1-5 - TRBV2 CASSESVVRGGSNQPQHF
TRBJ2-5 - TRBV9 CASSETGSVPETQYF
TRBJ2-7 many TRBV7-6 CASSLRADREQYF
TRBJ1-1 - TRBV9 CASSVGPRDSDEAFF
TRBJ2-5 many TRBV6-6 CASTKRVWETQYF
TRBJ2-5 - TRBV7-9 CASSSLQGLAGGSETQYF
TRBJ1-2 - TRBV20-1 CSAHSLYGYTF
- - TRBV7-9 CASRGQGSAETQYF
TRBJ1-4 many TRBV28 CASSLGRVNEKLFF
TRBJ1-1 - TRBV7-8 CASSFGFRADIMNTEAFF
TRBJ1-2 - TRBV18 CASSRDTCYGYTF
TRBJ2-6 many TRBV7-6 CASSPPGRSGANVLTF
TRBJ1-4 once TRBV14 CASSHGADKLFF